The 14 T cell receptor beta chains below all came from one sample that was sequenced in a study of post-analysis software for immune sequencing data. Study results and limitations: Four to six TRBV segments were more frequent in patients than controls; TRBV5-6, TRBV5-1 and TRBV20-1 belonged to this group.

Their specific antigens are unknown. TCR beta cDNA libraries included unique molecular identifiers. MiXCR was run by TCRdb on the PCR reads, yielding one entry per CDR3 protein. The profile shows about 770,000 distinct CDR3 sequences, about 43% of them singletons. Sequencing input: blood. All receptors derive from a girl aged 10 to 17 with multiple sclerosis.

This rearrangement joins TRBV7-8 to TRBJ1-5; D gene unclear. CDR3 size: 17 residues. With 1 base removed from V and 2 bases from J, the gap between germline ends came to 15 bases. Germline values: CDR1 SGHVS, CDR2 FQNEAQ. CDR3 sequence: CASSLVRGPPGNQPQHF. The CDR3 nucleotides read TGTGCCAGCAGCTTAGTGAGAGGTCCGCCTGGCAATCAGCCCCAGCATTTT.

V and J are TRBV5-1 and TRBJ2-7; 9 bases agree with TRBD2. CDR1 is SGHRS, CDR2 YFSETQ, per germline. The CDR3 runs to 15 residues. Germline trimming cut 7 bases from V and 3 bases from J; bases unmatched to any gene: 11. The CDR3 reads CASSTYSGRYYEQYF. DNA of the CDR3: TGCGCCAGCTCTACTTACAGCGGGAGGTACTACGAGCAGTACTTC.

This clonotype was seen a few times. Sequence at one end of the junction differs from germline and may be a read error. The chain couples TRBV6-6 to TRBJ1-2, with unresolved D. Germline loops: CDR1 MNHNY, CDR2 SVGAGI (reference sequence). CDR3 length: 10 amino acids. The CDR3 sequence is CGSSYLRETF. The CDR3, as DNA: TGTGGCAGCAGTTATCTCCGGGAAACCTTC.

This clonotype was picked up a small number of times. V is TRBV29-1 and J is TRBJ2-1, with 10 positions matching TRBD2. Germline CDR1 is SQVTM and CDR2 is ANQGSEA. V gave up 4 bases and J gave up 0 bases; unmatched junction bases: 12. The CDR3 contains 18 residues. The CDR3 loop reads CSVAPGAGGKSSYNEQFF. DNA of the CDR3: TGCAGCGTTGCCCCCGGAGCGGGAGGGAAAAGCTCCTACAATGAGCAGTTCTTC.

The chain couples TRBV7-8 to TRBJ1-2; TRBD1 matches at 7 bases. Germline V lookup: CDR1 SGHVS, CDR2 FQNEAQ. The ends lost 1 base at V and 3 bases at J; junction bases unmatched: 8. The CDR3 contains 16 residues. For the CDR3, the DNA is TGTGCCAGCAGCTTAGGGACAGGAGATTCATACTATGGCTACACCTTC. Translation: CASSLGTGDSYYGYTF.

Ten or more counts support this clonotype. CDR3 nucleotide sequence: TGTGCCAGCAGGGGGGGACCATACGAGCAGTACTTC. Its translation: CASRGGPYEQYF. The chain recombines TRBV27 with TRBJ2-7; maybe TRBD2 (6 bases). V was clipped by 6 bases and J by 4 bases, with 10 bases between them. Germline-derived CDR1 and CDR2 are MNHEY and SMNVEV (reference sequence). CDR3 size: 12 residues.

The chain links TRBV20-1 to TRBJ2-7; 7 bases align to TRBD2. The end of the DNA fits TRBJ2-5 better, so the J call may be wrong. The CDR3 covers 15 residues. Germline CDR1 is DFQATT and CDR2 is SNEGSKA (reference sequence). In DNA, the CDR3 is TGCAGTGCTAGAGACGGGAGACTAGCAGCGGAGACCCAGTACTTC. This sequence encodes CSARDGRLAAETQYF.

This clonotype turned up a few times. V gene TRBV4-1 combines with J gene TRBJ2-7, with D possibly being TRBD1 (6 bases). The CDR3 runs to 13 residues. The V end lost 3 bases, the J end lost 3 bases, and 9 bases lay between the germline ends. Germline CDR1 is MGHRA and CDR2 is YSYEKL. The CDR3 loop is CASSHGDNYEQYF. DNA of the CDR3: TGCGCCAGCAGCCATGGGGACAACTACGAGCAGTACTTC.

The chain combines TRBV7-9 with TRBJ1-2, with 7 bases matching TRBD1. Losses at the gene ends were 5 bases for V and 8 bases for J; bases not matched to a gene: 14. This CDR3 contains 15 residues. Per germline, CDR1 SEHNR and CDR2 FQNEAQ (reference sequence). The DNA of the CDR3 is TGTGCCAGCAGCCCGACAAGGACAGGTTCCTTCGGCTACACCTTC. It encodes CASSPTRTGSFGYTF.

The J gene is TRBJ2-5, the V gene TRBV28; D is ambiguous. The CDR3 extends over 12 amino acids. Trimming cost V 8 bases and J 3 bases, with 10 bases left between them. Germline V gene lookup returns CDR1 MDHEN and CDR2 SYDVKM. The CDR3 sequence: CASFHEEETQYF. The CDR3 DNA follows: TGTGCCAGCTTCCATGAAGAAGAGACCCAGTACTTC.

This clonotype was seen more than once but under ten times. V usage is TRBV4-1 and J usage is TRBJ2-7; D is unresolved. Trimming removed 4 bases at V and 0 bases at J, with 10 bases between. Looked up from germline, CDR1 is MGHRA and CDR2 is YSYEKL. This CDR3 contains 14 residues. Here the CDR3 reads CASSLLWSSYEQYF. The CDR3 DNA reads TGCGCCAGCAGCCTCCTTTGGTCCTCCTACGAGCAGTACTTC.

The chain has TRBV3-1 and TRBJ2-1; D remains ambiguous. Trimming removed 5 bases at V and 9 bases at J, with 8 bases between. CDR1 and CDR2 (germline): LGHDT, YNNKEL (reference sequence). The CDR3 runs to 11 residues. The CDR3 loop reads CASSFLGEQFF. Here the CDR3 DNA reads TGTGCCAGCAGCTTCCTTGGTGAGCAGTTCTTC.

The V and J genes are TRBV7-3 and TRBJ2-1; D call uncertain. With 0 bases removed from V and 0 bases from J, the gap between germline ends came to 6 bases. This CDR3 has 15 residues. From germline, CDR1 is SGHTA and CDR2 FQGTGA. The chain's CDR3 is CASSLTASSYNEQFF. DNA of the CDR3: TGTGCCAGCAGCTTAACGGCTAGCTCCTACAATGAGCAGTTCTTC.

The chain carries TRBV10-2 and TRBJ2-1, with TRBD2 identical over 7 bases. CDR1 and CDR2 (germline): WSHSY, SAAADI. Trimming removed 7 bases from V and 4 bases from J; junction bases left unmatched: 7. The CDR3 extends over 14 amino acids. The CDR3 DNA sequence: TGCGCCAGCACATCAGCGGGGCGATACAATGAGCAGTTCTTC. Amino acids: CASTSAGRYNEQFF.